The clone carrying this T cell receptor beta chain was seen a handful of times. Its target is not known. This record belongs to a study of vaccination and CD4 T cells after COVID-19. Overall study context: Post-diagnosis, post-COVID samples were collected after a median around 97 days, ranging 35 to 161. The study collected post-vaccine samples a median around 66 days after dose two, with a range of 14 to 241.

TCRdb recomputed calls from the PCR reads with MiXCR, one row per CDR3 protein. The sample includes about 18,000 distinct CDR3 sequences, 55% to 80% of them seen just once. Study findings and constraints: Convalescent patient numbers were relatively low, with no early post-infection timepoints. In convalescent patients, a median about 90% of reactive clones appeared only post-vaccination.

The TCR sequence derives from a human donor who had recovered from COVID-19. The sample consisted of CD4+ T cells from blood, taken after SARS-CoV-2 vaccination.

CDR3 sequence reads: CASGRTTEAFF. The DNA of the CDR3 is TGTGCCAGCGGAAGGACCACTGAAGCTTTCTTT. This chain uses TRBV6-1 with TRBJ1-1; the D is unclear. Looked up from germline, CDR1 is MNHNS and CDR2 is SASEGT. V was clipped by 8 bases and J by 4 bases, with 8 bases between them. CDR3 size: 11 residues.